A selection of T cell receptor beta chains follows, all from one sample in a study of PD-L1 blockade in urothelial cancer. Assay: immunoSEQ multiplex PCR; the TCRdb copy retains only in-frame clones and omits some. The sample holds some 74,000 clones, 85% seen once. This specimen was PBMCs, taken around atezolizumab (anti-PD-L1) treatment. The receptor source for this set is a man aged 40-49 years with urothelial cancer. The CDR3 runs from the conserved cysteine through the conserved F or W. The order of the fields is J gene, V gene, clone size, D gene, CDR3 length, CDR3 protein, CDR3 DNA. D genes are given only for firm matches. Clone size is stated in some rows and not others, as once, few, many or a class when expanded.

TRBJ2-7,TRBV25-1,NA,NA,12,CASSRTSSEQYF,TGTGCCAGCAGTAGAACTAGCAGCGAGCAGTACTTC
TRBJ2-7,TRBV4-2,NA,TRBD2,14,CASSRSGTTYEQYF,TGTGCCAGCAGCCGGAGCGGGACCACCTACGAGCAGTACTTC
TRBJ1-2,TRBV28,NA,NA,11,CASSSNYGYTF,TGTGCCAGCAGCAGTAACTATGGCTACACCTTC
TRBJ1-3,TRBV28,NA,NA,14,CASSNYGSGNTIYF,TGTGCCAGCTCTAATTACGGGTCGGGAAACACCATATATTTT
TRBJ1-4,TRBV11-2,NA,TRBD1,15,CASSRTGRGNEKLFF,TGTGCCAGCAGCCGGACAGGCAGGGGAAATGAAAAACTGTTTTTT
TRBJ1-5,TRBV28,few,TRBD1,15,CASIPRGVSNQPQHF,TGTGCCAGCATCCCCAGGGGGGTTAGCAATCAGCCCCAGCATTTT
TRBJ2-1,TRBV19,NA,TRBD1,15,CASGTGTGEGNEQFF,TGTGCCAGTGGCACCGGGACAGGGGAGGGGAATGAGCAGTTCTTC
TRBJ2-1,TRBV7-2,NA,TRBD2,16,CASIETSGRKGGEQFF,TGTGCCAGCATCGAGACTAGCGGGAGGAAAGGGGGTGAGCAGTTCTTC
TRBJ1-5,TRBV5-8,NA,NA,14,CASSLYQNSQPQHF,TGTGCCAGCAGCTTGTATCAGAATTCCCAGCCCCAGCATTTT
TRBJ1-5,TRBV7-8,NA,TRBD1,15,CASSFRDRDDQPQHF,TGTGCCAGCAGCTTCAGGGACAGGGATGATCAGCCCCAGCATTTT
TRBJ2-7,TRBV28,NA,NA,18,CASSPHSGWQGLHYEQYF,TGTGCCAGCAGTCCTCATTCCGGCTGGCAGGGTTTACACTACGAGCAGTACTTC
TRBJ1-5,TRBV15,NA,NA,17,CATSRDGRGPAVRAQHF,TGTGCCACCAGCAGAGATGGGAGGGGACCCGCGGTCCGAGCCCAGCATTTT
TRBJ1-1,TRBV7-9,NA,NA,13,CASSLAGVGLAFF,TGTGCCAGCAGCTTAGCAGGGGTGGGTTTGGCTTTCTTT
TRBJ2-1,TRBV28,NA,NA,14,CASKPSGTYGEQFF,TGTGCCAGCAAGCCAAGCGGTACCTATGGGGAGCAGTTCTTC
TRBJ2-1,TRBV10-3,many,TRBD2,15,CAPPSVAGGYNEQFF,TGTGCCCCCCCTAGCGTTGCGGGAGGGTACAATGAGCAGTTCTTC
TRBJ1-3,TRBV7-9,NA,NA,15,CASSPSGAFGNTIYF,TGTGCCAGCAGCCCATCTGGGGCGTTCGGAAACACCATATATTTT
TRBJ2-1,TRBV27,NA,NA,16,CASRRFSSAPYNEQFF,TGTGCCAGCCGCCGTTTTTCTAGCGCCCCCTACAATGAGCAGTTCTTC
TRBJ2-7,TRBV30,NA,NA,14,CAWTGTAFGHEQYF,TGTGCCTGGACCGGGACTGCCTTCGGTCACGAGCAGTACTTC
TRBJ2-2,TRBV7-2,few,TRBD2,16,CASSRTSATNTGELFF,TGTGCCAGCAGCCGGACTAGCGCCACGAACACCGGGGAGCTGTTTTTT
TRBJ2-4,TRBV12-2,few,NA,14,CAPARGHLENIQYF,TGTGCCCCCGCCAGGGGGCACCTAGAAAACATTCAGTACTTC
TRBJ2-5,TRBV28,NA,NA,12,CASSFSRETQYF,TGTGCCAGCAGTTTTTCCAGGGAGACCCAGTACTTC
TRBJ2-7,TRBV28,few,NA,14,CASRPQRVFYEQYF,TGTGCCAGCAGACCGCAGAGGGTCTTCTACGAGCAGTACTTC
TRBJ2-1,TRBV11-3,NA,TRBD1,15,CASSPTGGADNEQFF,TGTGCCAGCAGCCCGACAGGGGGAGCCGACAATGAGCAGTTCTTC
TRBJ2-2,TRBV18,NA,TRBD2,16,CASSPRTSGSTGELFF,TGTGCCAGCTCACCGAGGACTAGCGGGAGCACCGGGGAGCTGTTTTTT
TRBJ2-7,TRBV28,NA,TRBD2,14,CASTRQRGAYEQYF,TGTGCCAGCACACGCCAGCGGGGAGCGTACGAGCAGTACTTC
TRBJ2-7,TRBV30,NA,NA,11,CAWGPGYEQYF,TGTGCCTGGGGCCCGGGCTACGAGCAGTACTTC
TRBJ1-1,TRBV30,NA,NA,15,CAWSTHGGSSSKAFF,TGTGCCTGGAGTACCCATGGAGGCTCCTCCTCAAAAGCTTTCTTT
TRBJ2-7,TRBV2,NA,TRBD2,17,CASSAPEGLAVAYEQYF,TGTGCCAGCAGTGCTCCCGAGGGACTAGCGGTCGCCTACGAGCAGTACTTC
TRBJ1-2,TRBV5-4,NA,NA,15,CASSSETQGNYGYTF,TGTGCCAGCAGCTCAGAGACCCAGGGGAACTATGGCTACACCTTC
TRBJ2-2,TRBV5-1,NA,NA,14,CASSLKGGTGELFF,TGCGCCAGCAGCTTGAAAGGCGGTACCGGGGAGCTGTTTTTT
TRBJ2-7,TRBV28,NA,NA,16,CASSLNRDTGQGEQYF,TGTGCCAGCAGTTTAAACCGGGACACGGGCCAGGGCGAGCAGTACTTC
TRBJ2-7,TRBV9,NA,NA,13,CASSVTGEGEQYF,TGTGCCAGCAGCGTGACAGGGGAGGGCGAGCAGTACTTC
TRBJ1-1,TRBV4-3,NA,NA,14,CASSQGGRNTEAFF,TGCGCCAGCAGCCAAGGCGGGAGAAACACTGAAGCTTTCTTT
TRBJ2-1,TRBV2,NA,TRBD2,14,CAFIAGDSYNEQFF,TGTGCCTTCATAGCGGGAGACTCCTACAATGAGCAGTTCTTC
TRBJ1-2,TRBV7-9,NA,TRBD1,13,CASSIGQGYGYTF,TGTGCCAGCAGCATCGGACAGGGTTATGGCTACACCTTC
TRBJ2-6,TRBV7-6,NA,NA,15,CASSFRGTGANVLTF,TGTGCCAGCAGCTTTAGAGGGACTGGGGCCAACGTCCTGACTTTC
TRBJ1-3,TRBV9,NA,NA,15,CASSAGVVAGNTIYF,TGTGCCAGCAGCGCAGGGGTAGTTGCTGGAAACACCATATATTTT
TRBJ2-1,TRBV9,many,TRBD2,15,CASSVVGTKANEQFF,TGTGCCAGCAGCGTAGTTGGGACTAAGGCCAATGAGCAGTTCTTC
TRBJ1-2,TRBV5-5,NA,TRBD1,12,CASSGDSYGYTF,TGTGCCAGCAGCGGGGACAGCTATGGCTACACCTTC